One sample yielded the 4 T cell receptor beta chains listed below, sequenced in a study of blood T cell repertoires in COVID-19. TCRdb's copy holds only in-frame clones and misses some; the assay was immunoSEQ multiplex PCR. The table shows approximately 170,000 clones, with 82% occurring only once. The sequencing input was peripheral blood. All receptors come from a woman older than 75 with active or convalescent COVID-19.

This sequence joins TRBV6-2 or TRBV6-3 and TRBJ1-1, with D unresolved. This CDR3 region has 15 residues. In germline, CDR1 is MNHEY, CDR2 SVGEGT. Trimming pared 1 base from V and 4 bases from J, leaving 13 bases between. CDR3 coding DNA: TGTGCCAGCAGTTACTATTACCTGGCGGCCACTGAAGCTTTCTTT. Its translation: CASSYYYLAATEAFF.

The gene calls are TRBV7-3 and TRBJ1-1, with 7 bases fitting TRBD1. V shed 5 bases and J 4 bases; nucleotides not matched to a gene: 10. CDR3 length: 15 residues. CDR1 is SGHTA and CDR2 is FQGTGA in the germline V gene. The CDR3: CASSPPPTGSTEAFF. DNA of the CDR3: TGTGCCAGCAGCCCACCCCCGACAGGGAGCACTGAAGCTTTCTTT.

This clone was seen a single time. This chain uses TRBV30 with TRBJ2-2; 13 nucleotides line up with TRBD2. The CDR3 has 13 amino acids. V dropped 5 bases and J dropped 7; count of bases not matched to a gene: 1. The germline V gene has CDR1 GTSNPN and CDR2 SVGIG (reference sequence). CDR3 DNA sequence: TGTGCCTGGGGACTAGCGGGAGTCGGGGAGCTGTTTTTT. This codes for CAWGLAGVGELFF.

V gene TRBV4-1 combines with J gene TRBJ1-2, with 8 bases lining up with TRBD1. The CDR3 is 18 amino acids. V trimming: 4 bases; J trimming: 1 base; junction bases outside the gene matches: 14. The germline CDR1 and CDR2 sequences are MGHRA and YSYEKL. The CDR3 DNA reads as TGCGCCAGCAGCCTCAAGCAAAATTTCAGGGGGCTTAACTATGGCTACACCTTC. It encodes CASSLKQNFRGLNYGYTF.